These 21 T cell receptor beta chains were sequenced from one sample in a study of technical replicates of blood from four donors. Measured with immunoSEQ multiplex PCR; TCRdb has only the in-frame clones, and not every one. Of 53,000 or so clones in the sample, around 84% are singletons; the top ten hold over 5%. The sequenced material came from PBMCs. The receptors were sampled from a human donor in good health. Some clones in this sample may be carry-over from other donors' samples.

V and J are TRBV7-2 and TRBJ2-7, with D tentatively TRBD2 (5 bases). V was pared by 0 bases and J by 6 bases, with 9 bases between. The CDR3 has 13 residues. Germline lookup yields CDR1 SGHTA and CDR2 FQGNSA. The CDR3 DNA reads as TGTGCCAGCAGCTTAGCGGCTAGCTTCGAGCAGTACTTC. This translates into CASSLAASFEQYF.

The gene calls are TRBV19 and TRBJ1-1, with TRBD1 matching over 10 bases. The CDR3 is 15 residues long. V shed 8 bases and J 2 bases; nucleotides not matched to a gene: 8. CDR1 is LNHDA, CDR2 SQIVND, per germline (reference sequence). Here the CDR3 reads CASAAGDRGNTEAFF. In DNA form, the CDR3 reads TGTGCCAGTGCCGCCGGGGACAGGGGAAACACTGAAGCTTTCTTT. The whole variable domain, filled in from reference TRBV19 and TRBJ1-1, reads DGGITQSPKYLFRKEGQNVTLSCEQNLNHDAMYWYRQDPGQGLRLIYYSQIVNDFQKGDIAEGYSVSREKKESFPLTVTSAQKNPTAFYLCASAAGDRGNTEAFFGQGTRLTVV.

The V gene is TRBV5-4, the J gene TRBJ2-7; D remains unclear. Trimming cost V 0 bases and J 5 bases, with 9 bases left between them. CDR1 and CDR2 from the germline V gene are SGHNT and YYREEE (reference sequence). The CDR3 runs to 13 residues. Written as DNA, the CDR3 is TGTGCCAGCAGCTTGGCCGAGAGGAACGAGCAGTACTTC. It codes for CASSLAERNEQYF.

The chain recombines TRBV5-1 with TRBJ2-5; 10 bases agree with TRBD2. The V gene's germline CDR1 is SGHRS and CDR2 YFSETQ. The V and J ends lost 5 bases and 2 bases, in that order; junction bases with no gene match: 3. The CDR3 covers 14 residues. CDR3 amino acids: CASRELAGQETQYF. The DNA of the CDR3 is TGCGCCAGCAGGGAACTAGCGGGACAAGAGACCCAGTACTTC. The whole variable domain, filled in from reference TRBV5-1 and TRBJ2-5, reads KAGVTQTPRYLIKTRGQQVTLSCSPISGHRSVSWYQQTPGQGLQFLFEYFSETQRNKGNFPGRFSGRQFSNSRSEMNVSTLELGDSALYLCASRELAGQETQYFGPGTRLLVL.

This chain uses TRBV7-2 with TRBJ2-7; D possibly corresponds to TRBD2 (5 bases). V gave up 5 bases and J gave up 3 bases, with 11 bases separating them. CDR1 is SGHTA and CDR2 is FQGNSA in the germline V gene. This CDR3 comprises 13 residues. CDR3 bases: TGTGCCAGCAGCCCAGAGGGATTCTACGAGCAGTACTTC. As protein: CASSPEGFYEQYF. The full variable domain, in which reference TRBV7-2 and TRBJ2-7 provide the parts outside the CDR3, is GAGVSQSPSNKVTEKGKDVELRCDPISGHTALYWYRQSLGQGLEFLIYFQGNSAPDKSGLPSDRFSAERTGGSVSTLTIQRTQQEDSAVYLCASSPEGFYEQYFGPGTRLTVT.

CDR3 in amino acids: CASSLRGAGGLNTEAFF. The DNA of the CDR3 is TGTGCCAGCAGCTTACGGGGCGCGGGGGGACTAAACACTGAAGCTTTCTTT. This chain uses TRBV7-6 with TRBJ1-1, with D possibly being TRBD1 (5 bases). V gave up 2 bases and J gave up 2 bases, with 18 bases separating them. CDR3 length equals 17 residues. CDR1 and CDR2 (germline): SGHVS, FNYEAQ.

V is TRBV19 and J is TRBJ2-5; D perhaps matches TRBD1 (6 bases). The V and J ends lost 10 bases and 2 bases respectively, with 14 bases between them. This CDR3 has 13 residues. Germline V gene data show CDR1 as LNHDA and CDR2 as SQIVND (reference sequence). In DNA, the CDR3 is TGTGCCACCTTTGACAGGTTACAAGAGACCCAGTACTTC. Encoded protein: CATFDRLQETQYF.

The chain is built from TRBV6-1 and TRBJ1-5; D might be TRBD1 (5 bases). V lost 0 bases to trimming and J lost 4 bases, with 10 bases between them. Germline values: CDR1 MNHNS, CDR2 SASEGT. This CDR3 contains 15 residues. CDR3 DNA sequence: TGTGCCAGCAGTGAAGCGCGGGGCCCAAATCAGCCCCAGCATTTT. Translating gives CASSEARGPNQPQHF.

The V call is TRBV30, the J call TRBJ2-3, with 8 bases aligning to TRBD2. This CDR3 is built from 14 residues. Germline values: CDR1 GTSNPN, CDR2 SVGIG (reference sequence). With 4 bases clipped from V and 4 bases from J, the junction kept 7 bases outside the gene matches. CDR3 coding DNA: TGTGCCTGGAAAACAGCGGGAGAAGCAGATACGCAGTATTTT. Translated: CAWKTAGEADTQYF.

J is TRBJ2-7 and V is TRBV4-3, with 8 bases matching TRBD2. This CDR3 has 16 residues. The V gene end was trimmed by 1 base and the J gene end by 6 bases; junction bases not matched to a gene: 11. Germline-derived CDR1 and CDR2 are LGHNA and YSLEER. The CDR3, as DNA: TGCGCCAGCAGCCAAGTCCTTTCGGGAGGGGCGCTCGAGCAGTACTTC. Its translation is CASSQVLSGGALEQYF.

The chain combines TRBV27 with TRBJ2-5; no definite D call. CDR3 length equals 14 residues. The V gene lost 5 bases and the J gene lost 6 bases, with 16 bases spanning the gap. Germline values: CDR1 MNHEY, CDR2 SMNVEV (reference sequence). CDR3 region: CASSPWQRVKTQYF. DNA for the CDR3: TGTGCCAGCAGTCCCTGGCAGCGAGTCAAGACCCAGTACTTC.

The CDR3 nucleotides are TGTGCCACCGGACTAGCGGGAGGATACAATGAGCAGTTCTTC. Protein product: CATGLAGGYNEQFF. This chain links TRBV6-5 with TRBJ2-1, with 14 positions matching TRBD2. V was clipped by 10 bases and J by 4 bases; unmatched bases: 3. Germline lookup yields CDR1 MNHEY and CDR2 SVGAGI. CDR3 length equals 14 residues.

This clone was found a few times. V usage is TRBV7-2 and J usage is TRBJ1-4, with 7 bases lining up with TRBD1. Germline CDR1 and CDR2: SGHTA and FQGNSA. The CDR3 runs 16 residues. V was pared by 3 bases and J by 2 bases, with 6 bases of the junction left unmatched. As DNA, the CDR3 is TGTGCCAGCAGCTTCAGTCCGACAGGGACTAATGAAAAACTGTTTTTT. Protein: CASSFSPTGTNEKLFF.

This chain uses TRBV30 with TRBJ1-2, with a possible D match to TRBD1 (5 bases). Germline V gives CDR1 GTSNPN, CDR2 SVGIG (reference sequence). The CDR3 covers 13 residues. V lost 0 bases and J lost 3, with 8 bases in between. CDR3: CAWSVQAHYGYTF. CDR3 DNA sequence: TGTGCCTGGAGTGTACAGGCTCACTATGGCTACACCTTC.

The chain combines TRBV6-5 with TRBJ1-3; possible D gene TRBD1, 5 bases. CDR3 length equals 13 residues. V lost 8 bases, J lost 1 base, and 9 bases lay in between. In germline, CDR1 is MNHEY, CDR2 SVGAGI. CDR3 in DNA: TGTGCCAGCGCAGGGTGGTCTGGAAACACCATATATTTT. Its protein is CASAGWSGNTIYF.

This sequence joins TRBV7-2 and TRBJ1-3; D call uncertain. CDR1 is SGHTA, CDR2 FQGNSA, per germline. The CDR3 has 15 residues. V was shortened by 2 bases and J by 0 bases, with 8 bases between the two germline ends. CDR3 coding DNA: TGTGCCAGCAGCTTAAGACACTTCTCTGGAAACACCATATATTTT. Translation: CASSLRHFSGNTIYF.

In this sample, this clone turned up once. The chain links TRBV25-1 to TRBJ2-7; 8 bases line up with TRBD1. The germline V gene encodes CDR1 MGHDK and CDR2 SYGVNS. This CDR3 contains 15 residues. V lost 6 bases to trimming and J lost 3 bases; unmatched junction nucleotides: 10. The chain's CDR3 is CASSPITGGYYEQYF. The CDR3 nucleotides read TGTGCCAGCAGCCCCATCACAGGGGGATACTACGAGCAGTACTTC.

V usage is TRBV5-1 and J usage is TRBJ1-2, with D maybe TRBD1 (6 bases). V lost 0 bases and J lost 8, with 11 bases in between. The length of the CDR3 is 13 residues. Germline V CDR1 and CDR2: SGHRS, YFSETQ. The CDR3 bases are TGCGCCAGCAGCTTGGACAGGGCCGGGGGCTACACCTTC. Its protein product is CASSLDRAGGYTF.

The chain couples TRBV29-1 to TRBJ2-7; 9 positions match TRBD1. Germline CDR1 and CDR2: SQVTM and ANQGSEA. Trimming cost V 4 bases and J 6 bases; bases outside gene matches: 7. The CDR3 is 13 amino acids. The CDR3 region is CSVGTGGAGEQYF. CDR3 in DNA: TGCAGCGTTGGAACAGGGGGCGCGGGCGAGCAGTACTTC.

V gene TRBV7-2 combines with J gene TRBJ2-7; a possible D gene is TRBD1 (5 bases). CDR3 length: 14 amino acids. V lost 1 base and J lost 2, with 9 bases in between. CDR1 SGHTA and CDR2 FQGNSA come from the germline V gene. In DNA form, the CDR3 reads TGTGCCAGCAGCTTAGAGGTGACAGCCTACGAGCAGTACTTC. It is translated as CASSLEVTAYEQYF.

The chain uses TRBV10-3 and TRBJ2-5; 10 bases line up with TRBD1. This CDR3 is 15 amino acids long. With 2 bases clipped from V and 4 bases from J, the junction kept 4 bases outside the gene matches. Germline loops: CDR1 ENHRY, CDR2 SYGVKD. This CDR3 reads CAISEGTGVLETQYF. In DNA, the CDR3 is TGTGCCATCAGTGAGGGGACAGGGGTATTAGAGACCCAGTACTTC.